Below, 16 T cell receptor beta chains from the same sample are listed, as sequenced in a study of regulatory T cells in long-lasting Graves disease. Time point reported: persistent/refractory GD, antithyroid drugs over 5 years with positive TRAb. The TCR library used RNA extracted from PBMCs. CDR3-region Arm-PCR and iRepertoire HTBI primers produced the TCR beta libraries. MiXCR, run by TCRdb on the multiplex PCR reads, gives a single entry per CDR3 protein. The sample has about half a million distinct CDR3 sequences; less than 25% are singletons. The specimen was peripheral blood mononuclear cells (PBMCs), collected when the disease was refractory, from a patient treated with antithyroid drugs. The receptors here all came from a female donor with Graves disease.

V and J are TRBV5-5 and TRBJ1-1; weak D call: TRBD1 (5 bases). The germline CDR1 and CDR2 sequences are SGHKS and YYEKEE (reference sequence). There are 15 residues in the CDR3. The ends were cut back, 0 bases at V and 7 bases at J, with 16 bases in the middle. The CDR3 sequence: CASSLAGGGYGEAFF. The DNA of the CDR3 is TGTGCCAGCAGCTTGGCTGGGGGGGGATACGGTGAAGCTTTCTTT.

V and J are TRBV3-1 and TRBJ1-2; 7 positions agree with TRBD1. CDR3 length: 15 residues. With 3 bases clipped from V and 6 bases from J, the junction kept 10 bases outside the gene matches. CDR1 is LGHDT and CDR2 is YNNKEL in the germline V gene (reference sequence). CDR3 nucleotides: TGTGCCAGCAGCCATCGGGACAGACGAAAAAATGGCTACACCTTC. Amino acid sequence: CASSHRDRRKNGYTF.

This clonotype was recorded many times. This chain connects TRBV6-5 to TRBJ1-5, with D perhaps TRBD1 (5 bases). In germline, CDR1 is MNHEY, CDR2 SVGAGI. V lost 2 bases and J 7 bases, leaving 12 bases between the germline ends. The CDR3 is 14 residues long. The CDR3 DNA sequence: TGTGCCAGCAGTTACGTCCCCCAGGGACAGCCCCAGCATTTT. It encodes CASSYVPQGQPQHF.

The chain combines TRBV19 with TRBJ2-7; the D gene is possibly TRBD1 (6 bases). Germline CDR1 and CDR2: LNHDA and SQIVND (reference sequence). V was clipped by 3 bases and J by 4 bases, with 13 bases between them. CDR3 length: 14 residues. The CDR3 sequence: CASSMAQGLYEQYF. The CDR3 nucleotides are TGTGCCAGTAGTATGGCCCAGGGGCTATACGAGCAGTACTTC.

This chain links TRBV19 with TRBJ2-2; tentative D call: TRBD2 (5 bases). Germline CDR1 and CDR2: LNHDA and SQIVND (reference sequence). The CDR3 has 15 residues. Trimming cost V 11 bases and J 7 bases, with 23 bases left between them. CDR3 sequence: CASSSAGRGNGELFF. CDR3 sequence (DNA): TGTGCCTCTAGCTCGGCGGGTCGGGGAAACGGGGAGCTGTTTTTT.

This clonotype was seen only a few times. The chain recombines TRBV20-1 with TRBJ2-7; 9 bases fit TRBD1. This CDR3 comprises 14 residues. Looked up from germline, CDR1 is DFQATT and CDR2 is SNEGSKA (reference sequence). Trimming cost V 5 bases and J 3 bases; bases outside gene matches: 8. The CDR3 spells CSALGQGGFYEQYF. DNA for the CDR3: TGCAGTGCTTTGGGACAGGGAGGGTTCTACGAGCAGTACTTC.

This clonotype occurred many times. This chain links TRBV6-5 with TRBJ1-1; D remains unclear. The CDR3 spans 14 residues. The ends were cut back, 4 bases at V and 1 base at J, with 10 bases in the middle. The germline V gene encodes CDR1 MNHEY and CDR2 SVGAGI. This CDR3 is CASSFLLRNTEAFF. As DNA, the CDR3 is TGTGCCAGCAGTTTCCTGCTGAGGAACACTGAAGCTTTCTTT.

This clonotype occurred many times. The chain recombines TRBV2 with TRBJ1-6; D possibly corresponds to TRBD1 (5 bases). This CDR3 comprises 16 residues. Germline CDR1 and CDR2: SNHLY and FYNNEI. V was shortened by 3 bases and J by 2 bases, with 11 bases between the two germline ends. The CDR3 region is CASSEGLIAYNSPLHF. The CDR3 nucleotides read TGTGCCAGCAGTGAGGGACTGATAGCCTATAATTCACCCCTCCACTTT. The whole variable domain, remainder taken from reference TRBV2 and TRBJ1-6, is EPEVTQTPSHQVTQMGQEVILRCVPISNHLYFYWYRQILGQKVEFLVSFYNNEISEKSEIFDDQFSVERPDGSNFTLKIRSTKLEDSAMYFCASSEGLIAYNSPLHFGNGTRLTVT.

This clonotype appeared many times. J is TRBJ2-7 and V is TRBV20-1; weak D call: TRBD2 (6 bases). The V gene lost 5 bases and the J gene lost 1 base, with 15 bases spanning the gap. Germline CDR1 is DFQATT and CDR2 is SNEGSKA (reference sequence). The CDR3 length is 14 residues. This CDR3 reads CSALSGGVSYEQYF. In DNA, the CDR3 is TGCAGTGCTCTCTCAGGAGGGGTATCCTACGAGCAGTACTTC.

This chain links TRBV5-1 with TRBJ2-5; possibly TRBD1 or TRBD2 for D (6 bases each). Between the trimmed V and J ends, which lost 7 bases and 5 bases, there was a span of 18 bases. The CDR3 loop spans 14 amino acids. Germline CDR1 and CDR2: SGHRS and YFSETQ. The CDR3: CASLGGQGRETQYF. The CDR3 DNA follows: TGCGCCAGCCTTGGGGGGCAGGGCCGTGAGACCCAGTACTTC.

In this sample, this clonotype turned up many times. The J gene is TRBJ2-7, the V gene TRBV28; TRBD2 might be the D (6 bases). The CDR3 consists of 12 residues. The germline CDR1 and CDR2 sequences are MDHEN and SYDVKM. Between the trimmed V and J ends, which lost 4 bases and 12 bases, there was a span of 16 bases. CDR3 loop: CASSWNRAGRYF. CDR3 DNA sequence: TGTGCCAGCAGTTGGAATAGGGCGGGACGGTACTTC.

CDR3 nucleotides: TGTGCCAGCAGCCTACAGGGTCGCCACGAGCAGTACTTC. Translated, it gives CASSLQGRHEQYF. This chain connects TRBV28 to TRBJ2-7; tentative D call: TRBD1 (6 bases). The CDR3 sequence is 13 residues long. Germline lookup yields CDR1 MDHEN and CDR2 SYDVKM. V was trimmed by 6 bases and J by 5 bases, leaving 14 bases between them.

This clonotype was found a few times. The rearrangement links TRBV15 to TRBJ2-7; 12 bases fit TRBD1. The CDR3 loop spans 15 amino acids. Germline CDR1 LNHNV, CDR2 YYDKDF (reference sequence). V dropped 4 bases and J dropped 4; count of bases not matched to a gene: 5. CDR3 sequence (DNA): TGTGCCACCAGCATCCGGGACAGGGGGCATTACGAGCAGTACTTC. Its protein is CATSIRDRGHYEQYF.

This clonotype occurred many times. The rearrangement uses TRBV28 and TRBJ2-7; the D is unclear. V was shortened by 6 bases and J by 3 bases, with 12 bases between the two germline ends. The CDR3 has 13 amino acids. The germline gives CDR1 MDHEN, CDR2 SYDVKM. The CDR3 loop is CASRSTRSYEQYF. CDR3 nucleotide sequence: TGTGCCAGCAGAAGTACGAGGAGCTACGAGCAGTACTTC.

This chain joins TRBV5-6 and TRBJ2-5; D unresolved. The V end was cut by 0 bases, the J end by 5 bases, with 17 bases between. Germline CDR1 SGHDT, CDR2 YYEEEE. This CDR3 has 16 residues. This CDR3 is CASSLVRVGRFETQYF. CDR3 DNA sequence: TGTGCCAGCAGCTTGGTCCGGGTGGGCAGGTTCGAGACCCAGTACTTC.

This clonotype has only one observation. The chain uses TRBV5-1 and TRBJ2-7; 12 bases line up with TRBD2. V lost 4 bases to trimming and J lost 4 bases; unmatched junction nucleotides: 9. The germline gives CDR1 SGHRS, CDR2 YFSETQ. The CDR3 consists of 16 residues. DNA for the CDR3: TGCGCCAGCAGCCCCGGGACTAGCGGGTGGGTTTACGAGCAGTACTTC. It yields the protein CASSPGTSGWVYEQYF.